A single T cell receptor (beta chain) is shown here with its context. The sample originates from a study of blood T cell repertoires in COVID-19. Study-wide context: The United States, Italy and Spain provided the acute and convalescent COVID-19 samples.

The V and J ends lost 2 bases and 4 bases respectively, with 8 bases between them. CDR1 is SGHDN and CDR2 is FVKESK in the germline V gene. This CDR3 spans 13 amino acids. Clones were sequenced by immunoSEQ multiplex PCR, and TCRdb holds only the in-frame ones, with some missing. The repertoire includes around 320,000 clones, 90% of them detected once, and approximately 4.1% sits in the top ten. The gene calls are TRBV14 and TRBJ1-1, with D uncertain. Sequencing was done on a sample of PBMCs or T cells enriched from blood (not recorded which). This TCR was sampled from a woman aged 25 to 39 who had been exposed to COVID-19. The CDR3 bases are TGTGCCAGCAGCCAAAATTACGGCACTGAAGCTTTCTTT. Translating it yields CASSQNYGTEAFF.